This T cell receptor (beta chain) appears in the sequencing data of a study of Ad26.COV2.S vaccination and SARS-CoV-2 variants. Treatment meaning: 15 to 20 received Ad26.COV2.S at low or high dose, single or two shots; roughly five received placebo; per-sample allocation not given. At day 63 after the first vaccine or placebo injection, samples were drawn. Produced via immunoSEQ multiplex PCR; TCRdb's table is partial and in-frame only. The sample includes some 480,000 clones, approximately 90% seen only once; the top ten take about 13%. V was pared by 6 bases and J by 4 bases, with 15 bases between. The V gene's germline CDR1 is SQVTM and CDR2 ANQGSEA. The CDR3 has 13 residues.

The chain employs TRBV29-1 and TRBJ2-5; tentatively, D is TRBD2 (5 bases). The specimen was peripheral blood, collected in a trial of Ad26.COV2.S vaccine versus placebo. The sequence derives from a person between 18 and 59 years old who received the Ad26.COV2.S COVID-19 vaccine or a placebo. The CDR3 loop reads CSVPTAGGETQYF. CDR3 DNA sequence: TGCAGCGTCCCTACGGCAGGAGGAGAGACCCAGTACTTC.